The 29 T cell receptor beta chains in this list originate from one sample, sequenced in a study of blood T cell repertoires in COVID-19. Data came from immunoSEQ multiplex PCR; TCRdb stores just in-frame clones and leaves some out. Of some 270,000 clones listed, 85% to 90% are singletons. Input material: peripheral blood. The receptor source for this set is a woman in her fifties or sixties with COVID-19, enrolled during active disease.

This chain joins TRBV7-2 and TRBJ1-2; 8 nucleotides line up with TRBD1. The CDR3 is made up of 17 amino acids. V lost 5 bases to trimming and J lost 1 base; unmatched junction nucleotides: 12. CDR1 and CDR2 from the germline V gene are SGHTA and FQGNSA. CDR3 sequence reads: CASSPMSDRGYNYGYTF. CDR3 nucleotide sequence: TGTGCCAGCAGCCCCATGTCCGACAGGGGCTATAACTATGGCTACACCTTC.

This clone came up once. The V and J genes are TRBV29-1 and TRBJ2-2; unclear D gene. CDR1 and CDR2 (germline): SQVTM, ANQGSEA. The V end was cut by 7 bases, the J end by 0 bases, with 6 bases between. This CDR3 contains 12 residues. As DNA, the CDR3 is TGCAGCGGAGGAACGAACACCGGGGAGCTGTTTTTT. Its protein is CSGGTNTGELFF.

This chain uses TRBV28 with TRBJ1-5; tentatively, D is TRBD1 (5 bases). Trimming took 3 bases from V and 2 from J, leaving 11 bases between them. This CDR3 is 15 amino acids long. From germline, CDR1 is MDHEN and CDR2 SYDVKM. CDR3: CASSFQGLGNQPQHF. In DNA, the CDR3 is TGTGCCAGCAGTTTCCAGGGTCTCGGCAATCAGCCCCAGCATTTT. Full variable domain (rest looked up from reference TRBV28 and TRBJ1-5): DVKVTQSSRYLVKRTGEKVFLECVQDMDHENMFWYRQDPGLGLRLIYFSYDVKMKEKGDIPEGYSVSREKKERFSLILESASTNQTSMYLCASSFQGLGNQPQHFGDGTRLSIL.

The gene calls are TRBV3-1 (or the pseudogene TRBV3-2) and TRBJ1-3, with a possible D match to TRBD1 (5 bases). CDR3 length: 17 residues. Germline values: CDR1 LGHDT, CDR2 YNNKEL (reference sequence). Trimming took off 1 base at V and 0 bases at J, with 13 bases between the two ends. The CDR3 DNA is TGTGCCAGCAGCCAAGGGGGGGAATCGAGCTCTGGAAACACCATATATTTT. Residues: CASSQGGESSSGNTIYF.

This chain joins TRBV2 and TRBJ1-5; TRBD1 might be the D (6 bases). V was pared by 4 bases and J by 7 bases, with 14 bases between. Per the germline V gene, CDR1 is SNHLY and CDR2 is FYNNEI. This CDR3 spans 14 amino acids. CDR3 DNA sequence: TGTGCCAGCAGTGTCCGGGACATGGCGCAGCCCCAGCATTTT. This encodes CASSVRDMAQPQHF.

V is TRBV5-4 and J is TRBJ1-2; D ambiguous. CDR1 is SGHNT and CDR2 is YYREEE in the germline V gene (reference sequence). This CDR3 is 14 amino acids long. V dropped 1 base and J dropped 5 bases, with 12 bases sitting between them. CDR3 sequence: CASSLKEARYGYTF. The CDR3 coding sequence is TGTGCCAGCAGCTTGAAAGAGGCCCGGTATGGCTACACCTTC.

The chain employs TRBV6-1 and TRBJ1-4; no reliable D call. Germline V CDR1 and CDR2: MNHNS, SASEGT. Trimming shortened V by 1 base and J by 3 bases, and 15 bases separated the two germline ends. The CDR3 covers 17 residues. CDR3 loop: CASSEVLLPGANEKLFF. The CDR3 nucleotides are TGTGCCAGCAGTGAAGTCCTGCTGCCCGGGGCTAATGAAAAACTGTTTTTT.

The chain couples TRBV7-6 to TRBJ1-5, with a possible D match to TRBD1 (5 bases). The CDR3 has 15 amino acids. V was shortened by 5 bases and J by 6 bases, with 17 bases between the two germline ends. Germline loops: CDR1 SGHVS, CDR2 FNYEAQ. The CDR3: CASSPITGGRQPQHF. DNA of the CDR3: TGTGCCAGCAGCCCCATAACAGGAGGGCGTCAGCCCCAGCATTTT. The full variable domain, rest sourced from reference TRBV7-6 and TRBJ1-5, is GAGVSQSPRYKVTKRGQDVALRCDPISGHVSLYWYRQALGQGPEFLTYFNYEAQQDKSGLPNDRFSAERPEGSISTLTIQRTEQRDSAMYRCASSPITGGRQPQHFGDGTRLSIL.

The sample holds a few counts of this clone. This chain uses TRBV5-1 with TRBJ1-5; D not resolved. The germline V gene has CDR1 SGHRS and CDR2 YFSETQ. Trimming took off 1 base at V and 5 bases at J, with 10 bases between the two ends. This CDR3 has 14 residues. The DNA of the CDR3 is TGCGCCAGCAGCTTGCGAGGAGAGGATCAGCCCCAGCATTTT. Amino acid sequence: CASSLRGEDQPQHF.

The J gene is TRBJ1-2, the V gene TRBV24-1; D perhaps matches TRBD1 (6 bases). CDR1 and CDR2 (germline): KGHDR, SFDVKD. CDR3 length: 15 residues. The V end was cut by 0 bases, the J end by 7 bases, with 14 bases between. For the CDR3, the DNA is TGTGCCACCAGTGATTTGTGCAGGGGACCCCGTGGCTACACCTTC. Protein product: CATSDLCRGPRGYTF.

The CDR3 sequence: CASSWGDSNTGELFF. The CDR3 nucleotides are TGTGCCAGCAGCTGGGGGGACTCGAACACCGGGGAGCTGTTTTTT. The chain employs TRBV5-6 and TRBJ2-2, with a possible D match to TRBD2 (6 bases). The germline gives CDR1 SGHDT, CDR2 YYEEEE. The CDR3 is 15 residues long. V lost 3 bases to trimming and J lost 0 bases, with 9 bases between them.

The V gene is TRBV6-6, the J gene TRBJ1-1, with D hard to call. This CDR3 comprises 12 residues. The germline V gene encodes CDR1 MNHNY and CDR2 SVGAGI (reference sequence). Trimming removed 6 bases from V and 3 bases from J, with 8 bases in between. CDR3 loop: CASRITDTEAFF. The CDR3 DNA follows: TGTGCCAGCAGAATTACAGACACTGAAGCTTTCTTT.

This clone was counted a single time. J is TRBJ1-4 and V is TRBV4-3; D call uncertain. Trimming stripped 1 base from V and 7 bases from J, with 10 bases between. CDR3 length: 14 residues. Germline V gene sequence: CDR1 LGHNA, CDR2 YSLEER. The CDR3 loop reads CASSQVTVREKLFF. In nucleotides, the CDR3 is TGCGCCAGCAGCCAAGTTACAGTCCGTGAAAAACTGTTTTTT.

This clone was recorded only once. The chain joins TRBV5-1 to TRBJ1-2; D gene ambiguous. This CDR3 has 14 amino acids. CDR1 and CDR2 from the germline V gene are SGHRS and YFSETQ. V was shortened by 2 bases and J by 6 bases, with 14 bases between the two germline ends. Here the CDR3 DNA reads TGCGCCAGCAGCTTCCCATCGACCGGGGATGGCTACACCTTC. The encoded protein is CASSFPSTGDGYTF.

The chain links TRBV7-9 to TRBJ2-3, with D possibly matching TRBD1 (6 bases). Germline-derived CDR1 and CDR2 are SEHNR and FQNEAQ (reference sequence). V dropped 5 bases and J dropped 3 bases, with 15 bases sitting between them. The CDR3 spans 15 residues. The CDR3 loop reads CASSKNREGTDTQYF. The CDR3 DNA reads TGTGCCAGCAGCAAAAACAGGGAAGGGACAGATACGCAGTATTTT. Complete variable domain (other parts from reference TRBV7-9 and TRBJ2-3): DTGVSQNPRHKITKRGQNVTFRCDPISEHNRLYWYRQTLGQGPEFLTYFQNEAQLEKSRLLSDRFSAERPKGSFSTLEIQRTEQGDSAMYLCASSKNREGTDTQYFGPGTRLTVL.

The chain couples TRBV27 to TRBJ1-1, with 8 bases matching TRBD1. The J segment lost 3 bases and the V segment lost 2 bases, leaving 2 bases of the junction unmatched. Germline CDR1 is MNHEY and CDR2 is SMNVEV (reference sequence). The CDR3 is 14 residues long. In DNA form, the CDR3 reads TGTGCCAGCAGTTTAGGGACAGGACACACTGAAGCTTTCTTT. It codes for CASSLGTGHTEAFF.

V and J are TRBV7-2 and TRBJ1-5; the match to TRBD1 covers 10 bases. This CDR3 spans 14 amino acids. CDR1 and CDR2 (germline): SGHTA, FQGNSA. Losses at the gene ends were 3 bases for V and 7 bases for J; bases not matched to a gene: 3. The CDR3 DNA is TGTGCCAGCAGCTTCGGACAGGGGGGGCAGCCCCAGCATTTT. As protein: CASSFGQGGQPQHF.

The V and J genes are TRBV7-2 and TRBJ1-2; maybe TRBD1 (6 bases). Trimming took 5 bases from V and 4 from J, leaving 23 bases between them. Germline lookup yields CDR1 SGHTA and CDR2 FQGNSA. This CDR3 contains 17 residues. In DNA form, the CDR3 reads TGTGCCAGCAGCGCGAGAGGGGGTCAGGGAACACTCTATGGCTACACCTTC. It encodes CASSARGGQGTLYGYTF.

V gene TRBV5-1 combines with J gene TRBJ1-1, with D possibly being TRBD1 (6 bases). With 5 bases removed from V and 1 base from J, the gap between germline ends came to 12 bases. From germline, CDR1 is SGHRS and CDR2 YFSETQ. CDR3 length equals 14 residues. In DNA form, the CDR3 reads TGCGCCAGCAGACTACAGGGTGGGAACACTGAAGCTTTCTTT. It encodes CASRLQGGNTEAFF.

This clone was observed a few times. The gene calls are TRBV4-2 and TRBJ1-6; unclear D gene. The germline V gene encodes CDR1 LGHNA and CDR2 YNFKEQ. Trimming stripped 3 bases from V and 5 bases from J, with 5 bases between. The CDR3 contains 13 residues. CDR3 region: CASSQTDNSPLHF. CDR3 DNA sequence: TGTGCCAGCAGCCAGACTGATAATTCACCCCTCCACTTT.

This chain joins TRBV27 and TRBJ2-7, with a tentative D call TRBD1 (6 bases). The germline gives CDR1 MNHEY, CDR2 SMNVEV (reference sequence). The CDR3 spans 13 residues. With 4 bases removed from V and 2 bases from J, the gap between germline ends came to 9 bases. CDR3 loop: CASSSWGPYEQYF. CDR3 DNA sequence: TGTGCCAGCAGTTCCTGGGGGCCCTACGAGCAGTACTTC.

The rearrangement joins TRBV27 to TRBJ1-1, with D maybe TRBD1 (5 bases). V shed 10 bases and J shed 4 bases, with 22 bases lying between them. CDR3 length equals 15 residues. CDR1 is MNHEY, CDR2 SMNVEV, per germline (reference sequence). The CDR3: CATVRRTGLITEAFF. The CDR3, as DNA: TGTGCCACCGTCCGGCGAACAGGATTAATCACTGAAGCTTTCTTT.

This chain connects TRBV9 to TRBJ2-7; 7 nucleotides match TRBD1. Per germline, CDR1 SGDLS and CDR2 YYNGEE. The CDR3 runs 14 residues. V lost 5 bases and J lost 2; bases outside the gene matches: 7. The CDR3 DNA reads as TGTGCCAGCAGTAAGGGGGCAGGAACCTACGAGCAGTACTTC. It encodes CASSKGAGTYEQYF.

The V call is TRBV6-5, the J call TRBJ1-3; 8 positions agree with TRBD1. Trimming took 4 bases from V and 0 from J; bases not matched to a gene: 2. Germline-derived CDR1 and CDR2 are MNHEY and SVGAGI. The CDR3 loop spans 15 amino acids. The CDR3: CASSSTGGSGNTIYF. CDR3 bases: TGTGCCAGCAGTTCTACAGGGGGCTCTGGAAACACCATATATTTT.

This chain links TRBV18 with TRBJ1-1; D call uncertain. This CDR3 has 14 residues. Trimming removed 3 bases from V and 1 base from J, with 9 bases in between. Germline V lookup: CDR1 KGHSH, CDR2 LQKENI. This chain's CDR3 is CASSPQWRNTEAFF. The DNA for the CDR3 is TGTGCCAGCTCACCCCAGTGGAGGAACACTGAAGCTTTCTTT.

The V call is TRBV5-1, the J call TRBJ1-1, with D tentatively TRBD1 (6 bases). The CDR3 runs to 14 residues. Trimming pared 4 bases from V and 2 bases from J, leaving 12 bases between. CDR1 and CDR2 (germline): SGHRS, YFSETQ. CDR3 sequence: CASSAATGNTEAFF. For the CDR3, the DNA is TGCGCCAGCAGCGCCGCGACAGGCAACACTGAAGCTTTCTTT. Full variable domain (rest looked up from reference TRBV5-1 and TRBJ1-1): KAGVTQTPRYLIKTRGQQVTLSCSPISGHRSVSWYQQTPGQGLQFLFEYFSETQRNKGNFPGRFSGRQFSNSRSEMNVSTLELGDSALYLCASSAATGNTEAFFGQGTRLTVV.

This chain joins TRBV4-2 and TRBJ2-3; D perhaps matches TRBD2 (7 bases). The CDR3 covers 20 residues. Trimming cost V 1 base and J 7 bases, with 30 bases left between them. The germline CDR1 and CDR2 sequences are LGHNA and YNFKEQ. CDR3 residues: CASSQGMRGTPGGPANTQYF. The CDR3 DNA sequence: TGTGCCAGCAGCCAAGGAATGCGTGGTACTCCGGGGGGCCCAGCAAATACGCAGTATTTT.

The chain recombines TRBV25-1 with TRBJ2-2; the D is unclear. CDR3 length: 11 amino acids. V dropped 6 bases and J dropped 5 bases, with 4 bases sitting between them. Per the germline V gene, CDR1 is MGHDK and CDR2 is SYGVNS. In DNA form, the CDR3 reads TGTGCCAGCAGACAGACCGGGGAGCTGTTTTTT. Translation gives CASRQTGELFF.

V gene TRBV27 combines with J gene TRBJ2-7; 8 bases are shared with TRBD1. From germline, CDR1 is MNHEY and CDR2 SMNVEV (reference sequence). This CDR3 is built from 16 residues. J was trimmed by 6 bases and V by 3 bases; bases with no gene match: 13. The CDR3 protein is CASSFLDRARDREQYF. The CDR3 DNA follows: TGTGCCAGCAGTTTTCTGGACAGGGCAAGGGATCGCGAGCAGTACTTC.